One sample yielded the 27 T cell receptor beta chains listed below, sequenced in a study of human T cells and chemical hapten exposure. TCRdb reprocessed the RACE reads with MiXCR, giving one entry per CDR3 protein. The profile shows about 77,000 distinct CDR3 sequences, 14% of them singletons. The time point here: pre-sensitization, week 0. Sample treatment: therapeutic diphenylcyclopropenone sensitization with weekly scalp DPC. Sequences were derived from whole blood, sampled in connection with sensitization to the hapten diphenylcyclopropenone (DPC). The receptors originated from a woman between 45 and 65 years old with alopecia areata. Some clones in this sample may be carry-over from other donors' samples.

The chain carries TRBV6-2 or TRBV6-3 and TRBJ2-1, with 7 bases aligning to TRBD1. CDR1 MNHEY and CDR2 SVGEGT come from the germline V gene. This CDR3 region has 13 residues. Losses at the gene ends were 5 bases for V and 7 bases for J; bases not matched to a gene: 5. CDR3 residues: CASSTYRGNEQFF. For the CDR3, the DNA is TGTGCCAGCAGTACCTACAGGGGTAATGAGCAGTTCTTC.

This clonotype was observed a few times. For the CDR3, the DNA is TGTGCCAGCAGTTTAACACCGGACAGGGGGCGACATGGCTACACCTTC. This codes for CASSLTPDRGRHGYTF. V is TRBV28 and J is TRBJ1-2; TRBD1 aligns across 11 bases. Trimming removed 2 bases from V and 6 bases from J; junction bases left unmatched: 8. The CDR3 covers 16 residues. Germline values: CDR1 MDHEN, CDR2 SYDVKM.

This clonotype showed up many times. The gene calls are TRBV6-6 and TRBJ1-1; tentatively, D is TRBD1 (6 bases). V lost 6 bases and J 1 base, leaving 6 bases between the germline ends. Germline CDR1 reads MNHNY; CDR2 reads SVGAGI (reference sequence). The CDR3 has 12 amino acids. CDR3 sequence (DNA): TGTGCCAGCAGGACAGGGAACACTGAAGCTTTCTTT. Its protein is CASRTGNTEAFF.

The chain couples TRBV9 to TRBJ1-2, with D uncertain. CDR3 length equals 14 residues. The germline V and J ends were trimmed by 3 bases and 4 bases, with 13 bases remaining between them. CDR1 SGDLS and CDR2 YYNGEE come from the germline V gene. For the CDR3, the DNA is TGTGCCAGCAGCGGAGATCCTACCTTCTATGGCTACACCTTC. This sequence encodes CASSGDPTFYGYTF. Drawing the rest from reference TRBV9 and TRBJ1-2, the complete variable domain is DSGVTQTPKHLITATGQRVTLRCSPRSGDLSVYWYQQSLDQGLQFLIQYYNGEERAKGNILERFSAQQFPDLHSELNLSSLELGDSALYFCASSGDPTFYGYTFGSGTRLTVV.

This clonotype has only a few counts. The J gene is TRBJ2-3, the V gene TRBV20-1, with D possibly being TRBD2 (6 bases). CDR1 is DFQATT and CDR2 is SNEGSKA in the germline V gene (reference sequence). This CDR3 is built from 14 residues. V was trimmed by 4 bases and J by 2 bases, leaving 13 bases between them. The CDR3 region is CSAMAGRYTDTQYF. As DNA, the CDR3 is TGCAGTGCTATGGCGGGGCGGTACACAGATACGCAGTATTTT.

The genes are TRBV7-9 and TRBJ1-6, with 8 bases matching TRBD1. This CDR3 has 15 residues. Per germline, CDR1 SEHNR and CDR2 FQNEAQ (reference sequence). V shed 3 bases, J shed 7 bases, and the junction held 5 bases outside the gene matches. The CDR3 here is CASSLAGQDNSPLHF. The CDR3 DNA sequence: TGTGCCAGCAGCTTGGCGGGACAGGACAATTCACCCCTCCACTTT.

The sample holds many counts of this clonotype. V and J are TRBV10-2 and TRBJ1-1, with a weak D call TRBD1 (5 bases). The length of the CDR3 is 13 residues. The germline CDR1 and CDR2 sequences are WSHSY and SAAADI. Trimming stripped 2 bases from V and 1 base from J, with 5 bases between. The CDR3 DNA reads TGCGCCAGCAGTGAGACAGGGAACACTGAAGCTTTCTTT. Residues: CASSETGNTEAFF.

J is TRBJ1-2 and V is TRBV30; D unclear. The ends were cut back, 0 bases at V and 2 bases at J, with 1 base in the middle. The CDR3 has 11 amino acids. CDR1 GTSNPN and CDR2 SVGIG come from the germline V gene (reference sequence). CDR3 amino acids: CAWSVNYGYTF. As DNA, the CDR3 is TGTGCCTGGAGTGTCAACTATGGCTACACCTTC. The variable domain in full, completed from reference TRBV30 and TRBJ1-2, reads SQTIHQWPATLVQPVGSPLSLECTVEGTSNPNLYWYRQAAGRGLQLLFYSVGIGQISSEVPQNLSASRPQDRQFILSSKKLLLSDSGFYLCAWSVNYGYTFGSGTRLTVV.

This clonotype was recorded a few times. The J gene is TRBJ1-5, the V gene TRBV27, with unresolved D. The CDR3 is 15 amino acids. CDR1 and CDR2 from the germline V gene are MNHEY and SMNVEV (reference sequence). Deletions cut 5 bases from V and 9 bases from J, with 20 bases between. The chain's CDR3 is CASSPRPNAEGPQHF. The CDR3 DNA sequence: TGTGCCAGCAGTCCTCGACCCAACGCTGAAGGGCCCCAGCATTTT.

Only a few counts were recorded for this clonotype. The chain couples TRBV5-5 to TRBJ2-3; TRBD2 agrees at 16 bases. Germline assignment: CDR1 SGHKS and CDR2 YYEKEE (reference sequence). The junction had 3 bases not matched to a gene; V was cut back by 3 bases and J by 5 bases. CDR3 length equals 16 residues. The CDR3, as DNA: TGTGCCAGCAGCTGGGGACTAGCGGGAGGGCAAGATACGCAGTATTTT. Residues: CASSWGLAGGQDTQYF.

A few counts support this clonotype. The rearrangement links TRBV7-2 to TRBJ1-4, with D unresolved. V lost 5 bases and J 2 bases, leaving 12 bases between the germline ends. The length of the CDR3 is 15 residues. CDR1 SGHTA and CDR2 FQGNSA come from the germline V gene. The CDR3 DNA follows: TGTGCCAGCAGCCCAAACAGAATTACTAATGAAAAACTGTTTTTT. This codes for CASSPNRITNEKLFF.

This clonotype showed up just a few times. The rearrangement links TRBV7-9 to TRBJ1-3; D remains ambiguous. V lost 2 bases and J lost 4, with 15 bases in between. Germline V gives CDR1 SEHNR, CDR2 FQNEAQ (reference sequence). The CDR3 runs to 16 residues. CDR3 coding DNA: TGTGCCAGCAGCTTACAAATAGGGCGCGAAGGAAACACCATATATTTT. Encoded protein: CASSLQIGREGNTIYF.

This sequence joins TRBV6-2 or TRBV6-3 and TRBJ2-7, with a weak D call TRBD2 (6 bases). The CDR3 extends over 11 amino acids. Trimming left V 5 bases short and J 7 bases short, with 9 bases between. Germline-derived CDR1 and CDR2 are MNHEY and SVGEGT. The CDR3 nucleotides are TGTGCCAGCAGTAGGGCGGGGGAGCAGTACTTC. It codes for CASSRAGEQYF.

This clonotype was observed a few times. V usage is TRBV29-1 and J usage is TRBJ1-1; D possibly corresponds to TRBD1 (5 bases). Germline V gives CDR1 SQVTM, CDR2 ANQGSEA. The CDR3 spans 11 residues. V was clipped by 7 bases and J by 7 bases, with 13 bases between them. This chain's CDR3 is CSAKGTFEAFF. CDR3 sequence (DNA): TGCAGCGCTAAAGGGACCTTTGAAGCTTTCTTT.

V gene TRBV29-1 combines with J gene TRBJ1-1; TRBD1 is a possible D gene (6 bases). CDR1 and CDR2 from the germline V gene are SQVTM and ANQGSEA. The CDR3 is 13 amino acids. V lost 3 bases and J lost 1, with 9 bases in between. Here the CDR3 DNA reads TGCAGCGTTGATACAGGGCGGAACACTGAAGCTTTCTTT. It encodes CSVDTGRNTEAFF.

This rearrangement joins TRBV30 to TRBJ2-5; TRBD1 is a possible D gene (5 bases). CDR1 and CDR2 (germline): GTSNPN, SVGIG (reference sequence). The CDR3 sequence is 14 residues long. With 4 bases removed from V and 5 bases from J, the gap between germline ends came to 17 bases. The CDR3 protein is CAWNFIGRDETQYF. CDR3 sequence (DNA): TGTGCCTGGAACTTCATCGGCAGGGATGAGACCCAGTACTTC.

The chain has TRBV5-1 and TRBJ2-1; 9 bases match TRBD2. In germline, CDR1 is SGHRS, CDR2 YFSETQ. After removal of 0 bases from V and 9 bases from J, the junction contained 19 bases not matched to a gene. This CDR3 has 19 amino acids. The CDR3 loop is CASSLEPGDSVAGVGEQFF. Written as DNA, the CDR3 is TGCGCCAGCAGCTTGGAGCCAGGGGACAGCGTAGCGGGAGTTGGTGAGCAGTTCTTC.

The J gene is TRBJ1-5, the V gene TRBV9, with 8 bases that match TRBD1. The CDR3 is made up of 19 amino acids. Germline CDR1 is SGDLS and CDR2 is YYNGEE. The trim removed 0 bases at V and 1 base at J, leaving 12 bases unmatched. CDR3 amino acids: CASSVVGDRGYLSNQPQHF. CDR3 nucleotides: TGTGCCAGCAGCGTAGTGGGAGACAGGGGATATTTGAGCAATCAGCCCCAGCATTTT.

This clonotype was seen more than once but under ten times. The rearrangement links TRBV25-1 to TRBJ1-2; D is unresolved. V dropped 3 bases and J dropped 8 bases, with 19 bases sitting between them. Germline V gene lookup returns CDR1 MGHDK and CDR2 SYGVNS. This CDR3 comprises 15 residues. The CDR3, as DNA: TGTGCCAGCAGTGATCCGAACGACCCCCCGGCCGGCTACACCTTC. It translates to CASSDPNDPPAGYTF.

Only a few counts were recorded for this clonotype. The chain employs TRBV11-2 and TRBJ2-3, with unresolved D. Germline V lookup: CDR1 SGHAT, CDR2 FQNNGV. This CDR3 comprises 14 residues. The V end was cut by 5 bases, the J end by 2 bases, with 11 bases between. CDR3 amino acids: CASSLGMSTDTQYF. CDR3 DNA: TGTGCCAGCAGCCTAGGGATGTCCACAGATACGCAGTATTTT. The full variable domain, rest sourced from reference TRBV11-2 and TRBJ2-3, is EAGVAQSPRYKIIEKRQSVAFWCNPISGHATLYWYQQILGQGPKLLIQFQNNGVVDDSQLPKDRFSAERLKGVDSTLKIQPAKLEDSAVYLCASSLGMSTDTQYFGPGTRLTVL.

This clonotype was found once. It may be a read error: a sequence one base away is much more abundant. This rearrangement joins TRBV20-1 to TRBJ2-7; perhaps TRBD1 as D (6 bases). The CDR3 runs 15 residues. Germline assignment: CDR1 DFQATT and CDR2 SNEGSKA (reference sequence). CDR3 sequence reads: CSVRNRVFSSYEQYF. In nucleotides, the CDR3 is TGCAGTGTTAGAAACAGGGTATTCAGCTCCTACGAGCAGTACTTC.

The CDR3 nucleotides read TGTGCCAGCAGTTACGCGGACCGTCAAGAGACCCAGTACTTC. Its protein is CASSYADRQETQYF. The V and J genes are TRBV6-5 and TRBJ2-5, with unresolved D. The V end was cut by 2 bases, the J end by 2 bases, with 9 bases between. The CDR3 is 14 residues long. Germline V gene lookup returns CDR1 MNHEY and CDR2 SVGAGI.

This clonotype was counted a few times. The V call is TRBV6-6, the J call TRBJ2-3; D is undetermined. This CDR3 comprises 12 residues. Germline assignment: CDR1 MNHNY and CDR2 SVGAGI (reference sequence). The ends were cut back, 2 bases at V and 6 bases at J, with 6 bases in the middle. In nucleotides, the CDR3 is TGTGCCAGCAGTTACGTGGGGGATACGCAGTATTTT. Protein: CASSYVGDTQYF.

The J gene is TRBJ2-7, the V gene TRBV18, with TRBD1 identical over 10 bases. Looked up from germline, CDR1 is KGHSH and CDR2 is LQKENI. The CDR3 has 15 amino acids. Trimming removed 2 bases from V and 4 bases from J; junction bases left unmatched: 5. The CDR3 region is CASSPRDRGTYEQYF. Written as DNA, the CDR3 is TGTGCCAGCTCACCAAGGGACAGGGGTACTTACGAGCAGTACTTC.

This chain uses TRBV21-1 with TRBJ2-7; no DNA check was done on the table's D call, TRBD2. TRBV21-1 is a listed pseudogene. CDR3 length equals 15 residues. DNA of the CDR3: TGTGCCAGCAGCAAACCCAGTAGCGGGACTTACGAGCAGTACTTC. As protein: CASSKPSSGTYEQYF.

This clonotype was observed a few times. This chain joins TRBV5-1 and TRBJ2-3; no firm D call. The CDR3 has 16 amino acids. Deletions cut 2 bases from V and 0 bases from J, with 13 bases between. Germline CDR1 reads SGHRS; CDR2 reads YFSETQ. The CDR3 here is CASSFLPTASTDTQYF. CDR3 coding DNA: TGCGCCAGCAGCTTCTTACCCACAGCTAGCACAGATACGCAGTATTTT.

In its sample, this clonotype was seen a few times. This chain connects TRBV28 to TRBJ2-3; D might be TRBD2 (6 bases). Per the germline V gene, CDR1 is MDHEN and CDR2 is SYDVKM. V gave up 10 bases and J gave up 2 bases, with 13 bases separating them. The CDR3 length is 13 residues. The CDR3 DNA sequence: TGTGCCATTACCCGGCGGGACACAGATACGCAGTATTTT. Translation: CAITRRDTDTQYF. Looking up the rest from reference TRBV28 and TRBJ2-3 gives the full variable domain: DVKVTQSSRYLVKRTGEKVFLECVQDMDHENMFWYRQDPGLGLRLIYFSYDVKMKEKGDIPEGYSVSREKKERFSLILESASTNQTSMYLCAITRRDTDTQYFGPGTRLTVL.